What follows describes a single T cell receptor beta chain. This clonotype has ten or more counts. Its specific antigen is unknown. One base away there is no much larger clone; base qualities are not given. The library was obtained by RACE. The instrument given in TCRdb is NextSeq 500. During library preparation, unique molecular identifiers were attached to individual cDNA molecules so that TCRs could be counted in a quantitative, reproducible way. For every blood RNA sample, sequencing covered both the TCR alpha and TCR beta chains. The original methods were these. Samples had a median of about 96,000 TCRs, with a range from about 23,224 to 750,000. The Decombinator software suite was used to annotate V, J and CDR3 in the TCR reads. For PS versus PT1 abundance plots, all samples were subsampled to the same number of TCRs (28,000). Expanded TCRs were defined as absent before sensitization and observed at least eight times at the 2-week time point. TCRdb took the public reads, trimmed them with fastp at Q25, ran MiXCR for clone calling and kept in-frame beta chains. Here each entry gathers all rows of one CDR3 protein and keeps the most common genes and DNA. V and J calls and clone size were set by TCRdb, not the authors. This sample comprises 95,000 to 150,000 distinct CDR3 sequences, approximately 10% of them detected only once. The ten largest clones represent around 2.2% of the sample.

V drops 5 bases and J drops 3 bases, leaving 12 bases in between. The germline V gene sets CDR1 to SGHRS and CDR2 to YFSETQ. The CDR3 starts with the cysteine, ends with the phenylalanine, and has 13 residues. Only the CDR3 DNA is retained, 39 bases long and in frame from the first base. The source of the sample is a study of human T cells and chemical hapten exposure (dated by TCRdb to the early 2020s). With regard to the full study: For sensitization, 2% DPC in acetone was applied to a 2 cm by 2 cm area of upper inner arm skin. Patients additionally received weekly therapeutic DPC doses to the scalp throughout the approximately 25-week study period. Patch testing was performed on the upper back with Finn chambers containing 0.01% DPC, and the patch tests were scored after 6 days according to International Contact Dermatitis Research Group standards. Most of the patients in the cohort were female, and the cohort covered alopecia areata with under or over 50% scalp involvement, alopecia totalis and alopecia universalis. Libraries were combined into a pool for sequencing, and differences in TCR yield between samples came mainly from small differences in library volumes within the pool. The study tracked peripheral blood TCR repertoire changes in vivo during primary and secondary sensitization to the hapten diphenylcyclopropenone (DPC) in alopecia patients. Blood was sampled from patients pre-sensitization (week 0) and at 2, 6 and about 24 weeks after DPC sensitization. Some 29 alopecia patients gave blood for TCR sequencing at one to four time points (pre-sensitization, 2, 6 and 24 weeks). What the work shows at the level of the full study, not this receptor alone: A positive correlation was found between the number of PT1 expanded TCRs and patch test score, with significance reached at thresholds 8, 16 and 32 but not 4. After repeated subsampling, the strength of the expansion versus patch-test correlation and the threshold at which it became significant changed. Alopecia, a presumed autoimmune disease, was present in all patients, so the immune response of the patients might differ from that of healthy individuals. Expanded TCRs formed significantly more large CDR3 similarity clusters than pre-sensitization or healthy control sets, consistent with antigen-driven responses. DPC sensitization did not change the number of TCRs with a frequency above 1 in 1000, and there was no evidence of changes in global repertoire structure.

The label giving this sample's time point can be read as: patch test 3, about 24 weeks after DPC sensitization. The sample's treatment or condition label is to be understood as: therapeutic diphenylcyclopropenone sensitization with weekly scalp DPC. At every patch-test visit, the blood draw took place before the patch test was put on. Patients were eligible if aged 18 to 70, diagnosed with alopecia and judged suitable for DPC therapy, and pregnant patients were excluded. Total RNA was extracted from unfractionated whole blood that had been collected in Tempus Blood RNA tubes. This TCR came from a woman in her fifties or sixties with alopecia areata. Some clones in this sample may be carry-over from other donors' samples. This sequence uses TRBV5-1 and TRBJ2-7; perhaps TRBD1 is the D gene, with 6 bases matching. The sample here was whole blood, taken in connection with sensitization to the hapten diphenylcyclopropenone (DPC). The DNA is as follows: TGCGCCAGCAGACAGGGACAAGACTACGAGCAGTACTTC. The resulting protein is CASRQGQDYEQYF.